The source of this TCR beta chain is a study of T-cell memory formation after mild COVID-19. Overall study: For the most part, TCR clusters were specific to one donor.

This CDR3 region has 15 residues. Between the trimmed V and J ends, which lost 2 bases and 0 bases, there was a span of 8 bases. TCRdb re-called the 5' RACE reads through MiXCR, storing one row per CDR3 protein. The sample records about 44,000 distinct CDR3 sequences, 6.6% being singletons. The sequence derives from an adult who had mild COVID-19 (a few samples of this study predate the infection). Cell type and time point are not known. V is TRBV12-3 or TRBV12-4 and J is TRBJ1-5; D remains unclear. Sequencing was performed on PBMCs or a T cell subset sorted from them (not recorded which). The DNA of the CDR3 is TGTGCCAGCAGTTTATCGGGATATAGCAATCAGCCCCAGCATTTT. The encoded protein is CASSLSGYSNQPQHF.